The clone carrying this T cell receptor beta chain was picked up a small number of times. Its antigen is not identified. The sample belongs to a study of T cells after yellow fever vaccination. For the study at large: Researchers used SMART-Seq v4 Ultra Low Input to prepare fractions that had low cell numbers.

MiXCR was run by TCRdb on the 5' RACE reads, yielding one entry per CDR3 protein. The sample has 500,000 to 650,000 distinct CDR3 sequences, about 12% seen once. The germline gives CDR1 KGHSH, CDR2 LQKENI. This CDR3 is built from 15 residues. With 2 bases removed from V and 8 bases from J, the gap between germline ends came to 16 bases. Study observations and caveats: Faster peaking, at day 5 versus 15, marked a secondary response that was weaker.

This TCR came from a man younger than 40 who received the YFV17D yellow fever vaccine. The material was PBMCs, obtained on the day of the yellow fever booster vaccination. The rearrangement joins TRBV18 to TRBJ2-4; TRBD2 is a possible D gene (6 bases). CDR3 sequence reads: CASSPGFGEADIQYF. The CDR3 region has the DNA TGTGCCAGCTCACCAGGGTTCGGGGAGGCGGACATTCAGTACTTC.